Each of the 9 T cell receptor beta chains below was sequenced from the same sample in a study of CD8 T cells in ankylosing spondylitis. TCRdb ran MiXCR on the 5' RACE reads and lists one entry per CDR3 protein. Of approximately 350,000 distinct CDR3 sequences listed, 20% to 25% were seen once; the top ten hold about an eighth. Source material: blood, either unsorted or a sorted T cell fraction (not recorded which). The receptors derive from a male donor with ankylosing spondylitis or in good health (not recorded which).

This clonotype was recorded a few times. V and J are TRBV12-3 or TRBV12-4 and TRBJ2-2; D might be TRBD2 (6 bases). The length of the CDR3 is 14 residues. Trimming left V 5 bases short and J 8 bases short, with 15 bases between. Here the CDR3 reads CASSHREEVGELFF. CDR3 sequence (DNA): TGTGCCAGCAGTCATAGGGAGGAGGTGGGGGAGCTGTTTTTT.

A few counts support this clonotype. This chain links TRBV20-1 with TRBJ2-4, with D possibly TRBD2 on 5 matching bases. The CDR3 covers 15 residues. Trimming took 0 bases from V and 0 from J, leaving 9 bases between them. The V gene's germline CDR1 is DFQATT and CDR2 SNEGSKA (reference sequence). Here the CDR3 DNA reads TGCAGTGCTAGAGATCTGGGAGAAGCCAAAAACATTCAGTACTTC. It is translated as CSARDLGEAKNIQYF.

V is TRBV4-1 and J is TRBJ2-7, with 8 bases that match TRBD1. The CDR3 sequence is 18 residues long. Germline assignment: CDR1 MGHRA and CDR2 YSYEKL. The V segment lost 0 bases and the J segment 4 bases; nucleotides outside the gene matches: 14. CDR3 in amino acids: CASSQDIPARGLEYEQYF. The CDR3 DNA is TGCGCCAGCAGCCAAGATATCCCGGCCAGGGGGCTGGAGTACGAGCAGTACTTC.

The chain links TRBV4-1 to TRBJ2-2, with D perhaps matching TRBD2 (7 bases). Germline-derived CDR1 and CDR2 are MGHRA and YSYEKL. The CDR3 totals 18 residues. Trimming cost V 4 bases and J 2 bases, with 20 bases left between them. The CDR3 is CASSREGTPRANTGELFF. CDR3 coding DNA: TGCGCCAGCAGCCGGGAGGGGACACCCCGAGCAAACACCGGGGAGCTGTTTTTT.

The table lists this clonotype with many counts. The chain links TRBV29-1 to TRBJ2-7; D is perhaps TRBD2 (6 bases). The CDR3 totals 12 residues. Germline V gene lookup returns CDR1 SQVTM and CDR2 ANQGSEA. The V gene lost 7 bases and the J gene lost 5 bases, with 15 bases spanning the gap. The CDR3 region has the DNA TGCAGCGCTCGGAGGGAGGTTGACGAGCAGTACTTC. Encoded protein: CSARREVDEQYF.

This clonotype was observed a few times. J is TRBJ2-3 and V is TRBV20-1; no definite D call. V lost 0 bases to trimming and J lost 6 bases, with 16 bases between them. Per germline, CDR1 DFQATT and CDR2 SNEGSKA (reference sequence). The CDR3 loop spans 15 amino acids. CDR3 in DNA: TGCAGTGCTAGAGATTTCGATGGAGCAGGTGATACGCAGTATTTT. Protein: CSARDFDGAGDTQYF.

The chain recombines TRBV7-9 with TRBJ2-7, with TRBD1 matching 7 bases. The CDR3 has 14 amino acids. After removal of 5 bases from V and 6 bases from J, the junction contained 10 bases not matched to a gene. Germline CDR1 SEHNR, CDR2 FQNEAQ (reference sequence). CDR3 bases: TGTGCCAGCAGCCAGAGACAGGGCCCCGGCGAGCAGTACTTC. It encodes CASSQRQGPGEQYF. Supplemented by reference TRBV7-9 and TRBJ2-7, the full variable domain reads DTGVSQNPRHKITKRGQNVTFRCDPISEHNRLYWYRQTLGQGPEFLTYFQNEAQLEKSRLLSDRFSAERPKGSFSTLEIQRTEQGDSAMYLCASSQRQGPGEQYFGPGTRLTVT.

This clonotype turned up a few times. The V call is TRBV9, the J call TRBJ2-1; D is possibly TRBD2 (7 bases). With 3 bases removed from V and 4 bases from J, the gap between germline ends came to 14 bases. The CDR3 loop spans 15 amino acids. In germline, CDR1 is SGDLS, CDR2 YYNGEE. The CDR3 sequence is CASSEAGAGYNEQFF. The CDR3 coding sequence is TGTGCCAGCAGCGAGGCGGGGGCGGGTTACAATGAGCAGTTCTTC.

V is TRBV6-1 and J is TRBJ2-7, with a weak D call TRBD2 (6 bases). The germline V and J ends were trimmed by 10 bases and 2 bases, with 21 bases remaining between them. This CDR3 has 15 amino acids. Germline V lookup: CDR1 MNHNS, CDR2 SASEGT. The CDR3 nucleotides read TGTGCCATCCGACGATCTGGGGAGGCACCCTACGAGCAGTACTTC. This sequence encodes CAIRRSGEAPYEQYF.